Below, 21 T cell receptor beta chains from the same sample are listed, as sequenced in a study of identifying expanded T cells in peripheral blood. Here immunoSEQ multiplex PCR was the method, and the copy in TCRdb shows in-frame clones only, minus some. This table holds about 130,000 clones, 86% found once. Sequencing was carried out using blood. Receptor source: a person between 18 and 75 years old in good health.

The chain has TRBV19 and TRBJ1-5; the D gene is possibly TRBD1 (6 bases). The V gene's germline CDR1 is LNHDA and CDR2 SQIVND (reference sequence). This CDR3 has 14 residues. V was trimmed by 7 bases and J by 4 bases, leaving 14 bases between them. The CDR3 is CASKEGGGNQPQHF. The CDR3, as DNA: TGTGCCAGTAAGGAAGGAGGGGGAAATCAGCCCCAGCATTTT.

The chain employs TRBV5-6 and TRBJ1-5; D remains unclear. The germline V gene has CDR1 SGHDT and CDR2 YYEEEE. The CDR3 contains 14 residues. The V end was cut by 0 bases, the J end by 7 bases, with 11 bases between. The CDR3 protein is CASSLGLSGQPQHF. Here the CDR3 DNA reads TGTGCCAGCAGCTTGGGTTTGAGTGGGCAGCCCCAGCATTTT. The full variable domain, completed using reference TRBV5-6 and TRBJ1-5, is DAGVTQSPTHLIKTRGQQVTLRCSPKSGHDTVSWYQQALGQGPQFIFQYYEEEERQRGNFPDRFSGHQFPNYSSELNVNALLLGDSALYLCASSLGLSGQPQHFGDGTRLSIL.

The chain combines TRBV5-1 with TRBJ2-2; 8 positions match TRBD2. The CDR3 runs to 16 residues. Germline V lookup: CDR1 SGHRS, CDR2 YFSETQ. J lost 4 bases, V lost 4 bases, and 9 bases had no gene match. DNA of the CDR3: TGCGCCAGCAGCCCCTTGAGCGGGAGCGGCACCGGGGAGCTGTTTTTT. Its translation: CASSPLSGSGTGELFF.

The CDR3 DNA is TGTGCCAGCTCCCCCAACTCTGGAAACACCATATATTTT. Amino acid sequence: CASSPNSGNTIYF. The gene calls are TRBV27 and TRBJ1-3; no reliable D call. V shed 8 bases and J shed 0 bases, with 8 bases lying between them. Germline loops: CDR1 MNHEY, CDR2 SMNVEV (reference sequence). The CDR3 has 13 amino acids.

This chain joins TRBV4-3 and TRBJ2-1; possible D gene TRBD2, 7 bases. The length of the CDR3 is 16 residues. Trimming took 0 bases from V and 5 from J, leaving 14 bases between them. Germline CDR1 LGHNA, CDR2 YSLEER. The CDR3 sequence: CASSQDFGGHHNEQFF. As DNA, the CDR3 is TGCGCCAGCAGCCAAGATTTCGGGGGGCACCACAATGAGCAGTTCTTC.

The CDR3 sequence: CASLVSSYNEQFF. The CDR3 DNA reads TGTGCCAGCCTGGTGAGCTCCTACAATGAGCAGTTCTTC. This chain links TRBV6-6 with TRBJ2-1, with D unresolved. In germline, CDR1 is MNHNY, CDR2 SVGAGI (reference sequence). V gave up 8 bases and J gave up 0 bases, with 8 bases separating them. CDR3 size: 13 residues.

The chain carries TRBV4-2 and TRBJ2-2, with 13 bases that match TRBD2. From germline, CDR1 is LGHNA and CDR2 YNFKEQ. Trimming removed 4 bases from V and 4 bases from J; junction bases left unmatched: 9. The CDR3 covers 18 residues. CDR3 bases: TGTGCCAGCAGCCCCAATCCCACTAGCGGGGGGGGCACCGGGGAGCTGTTTTTT. Encoded protein: CASSPNPTSGGGTGELFF.

This clone was counted once. The rearrangement uses TRBV29-1 and TRBJ1-1; unclear D gene. V was shortened by 4 bases and J by 2 bases, with 17 bases between the two germline ends. Per germline, CDR1 SQVTM and CDR2 ANQGSEA. The CDR3 covers 15 residues. The CDR3 nucleotides read TGCAGCGTTGGACTGGCTGTAACCTCCAACACTGAAGCTTTCTTT. This encodes CSVGLAVTSNTEAFF.

The chain couples TRBV10-3 to TRBJ2-2; D is unclear. The CDR3 extends over 14 amino acids. Trimming removed 3 bases from V and 0 bases from J, with 5 bases in between. CDR1 ENHRY and CDR2 SYGVKD come from the germline V gene. The CDR3 loop is CAISETTNTGELFF. CDR3 in DNA: TGTGCCATCAGTGAAACTACGAACACCGGGGAGCTGTTTTTT.

The chain joins TRBV4-3 to TRBJ1-1; maybe TRBD1 (5 bases). The CDR3 is made up of 14 amino acids. From germline, CDR1 is LGHNA and CDR2 YSLEER. The ends were cut back, 2 bases at V and 6 bases at J, with 13 bases in the middle. CDR3 residues: CASSQLKGGAEAFF. DNA for the CDR3: TGCGCCAGCAGCCAATTGAAAGGAGGGGCTGAAGCTTTCTTT.

The rearrangement uses TRBV5-1 and TRBJ2-7; the D gene is possibly TRBD1 (6 bases). Deletions cut 7 bases from V and 5 bases from J, with 13 bases between. Germline lookup yields CDR1 SGHRS and CDR2 YFSETQ. The CDR3 runs 12 residues. CDR3 loop: CASWGHRDEQYF. The CDR3, as DNA: TGCGCCAGCTGGGGGCACAGGGACGAGCAGTACTTC.

In its sample, this clone was seen a few times. The rearrangement links TRBV4-1 to TRBJ2-1, with 8 bases fitting TRBD2. This CDR3 comprises 18 residues. CDR1 MGHRA and CDR2 YSYEKL come from the germline V gene. Trimming at V came to 2 bases and at J to 0 bases, leaving 9 bases not matched to a gene. Here the CDR3 reads CASSQRAGASSSYNEQFF. The CDR3 DNA is TGCGCCAGCAGCCAAAGAGCGGGGGCCTCTAGCTCCTACAATGAGCAGTTCTTC.

This clone was seen a single time. J is TRBJ2-2 and V is TRBV9; 7 nucleotides align to TRBD2. With V trimmed by 1 base and J by 4 bases, 4 bases remained unmatched. Per germline, CDR1 SGDLS and CDR2 YYNGEE. The CDR3 consists of 15 residues. CDR3: CASSVSTSTTGELFF. Written as DNA, the CDR3 is TGTGCCAGCAGCGTATCGACTAGCACCACCGGGGAGCTGTTTTTT. Based on the CDR3 plus reference TRBV9 and TRBJ2-2, the full variable domain is DSGVTQTPKHLITATGQRVTLRCSPRSGDLSVYWYQQSLDQGLQFLIQYYNGEERAKGNILERFSAQQFPDLHSELNLSSLELGDSALYFCASSVSTSTTGELFFGEGSRLTVL.

V usage is TRBV6-5 and J usage is TRBJ2-3, with D hard to call. This CDR3 has 13 residues. Germline V lookup: CDR1 MNHEY, CDR2 SVGAGI. The V end was cut by 0 bases, the J end by 2 bases, with 3 bases between. The CDR3 here is CASSYSATDTQYF. CDR3 DNA sequence: TGTGCCAGCAGTTACTCTGCCACAGATACGCAGTATTTT.

The V and J genes are TRBV14 and TRBJ2-7; 11 bases map to TRBD2. Germline loops: CDR1 SGHDN, CDR2 FVKESK. J lost 5 bases, V lost 4 bases, and 4 bases had no gene match. This CDR3 has 14 amino acids. In nucleotides, the CDR3 is TGTGCCAGCAGCCTAGCGGGAGGGCCCCACGAGCAGTACTTC. Amino acids: CASSLAGGPHEQYF.

The chain joins TRBV27 to TRBJ2-7; 7 bases fit TRBD1. The trim removed 9 bases at V and 2 bases at J, leaving 13 bases unmatched. This CDR3 region has 15 residues. From germline, CDR1 is MNHEY and CDR2 SMNVEV (reference sequence). The CDR3 bases are TGTGCCAGTTGGAGCCCGACAGGGTTTACCTACGAGCAGTACTTC. This translates into CASWSPTGFTYEQYF.

V usage is TRBV6-6 and J usage is TRBJ2-7, with D possibly TRBD2 on 7 matching bases. The germline V and J ends were trimmed by 2 bases and 3 bases, with 11 bases remaining between them. This CDR3 comprises 14 residues. In germline, CDR1 is MNHNY, CDR2 SVGAGI (reference sequence). This chain's CDR3 is CASSYGGGLYEQYF. The CDR3 coding sequence is TGTGCCAGCAGTTACGGCGGGGGCCTCTACGAGCAGTACTTC.

The chain carries TRBV9 and TRBJ1-4; D is unresolved. From germline, CDR1 is SGDLS and CDR2 YYNGEE. This CDR3 is 17 amino acids long. V gave up 4 bases and J gave up 0 bases, with 16 bases separating them. CDR3 loop: CASSRTGSRATNEKLFF. CDR3 coding DNA: TGTGCCAGCAGCAGAACCGGGAGTAGGGCAACTAATGAAAAACTGTTTTTT.

The V and J genes are TRBV18 and TRBJ2-1; D is possibly TRBD1 or TRBD2 (5 bases each). V lost 5 bases and J 9 bases, leaving 11 bases between the germline ends. Germline V CDR1 and CDR2: KGHSH, LQKENI. The CDR3 runs 12 residues. The CDR3 sequence is CASSSSGGEQFF. CDR3 coding DNA: TGTGCCAGCTCATCCTCTGGGGGTGAGCAGTTCTTC.

The V gene is TRBV9, the J gene TRBJ2-3; either TRBD1 or TRBD2 may fit D (5 bases each). The CDR3 has 15 amino acids. The germline V gene encodes CDR1 SGDLS and CDR2 YYNGEE. Trimming left V 7 bases short and J 1 base short, with 16 bases between. The CDR3 region is CASGEGSSGTDTQYF. CDR3 coding DNA: TGTGCCAGCGGAGAGGGGTCGTCCGGCACAGATACGCAGTATTTT.

The rearrangement links TRBV28 to TRBJ1-6, with D tentatively TRBD1 (6 bases). Germline CDR1 and CDR2: MDHEN and SYDVKM. The CDR3 extends over 14 amino acids. Trimming pared 6 bases from V and 7 bases from J, leaving 13 bases between. The CDR3 reads CASSEIQGNSPLHF. CDR3 DNA: TGTGCCAGCAGCGAGATACAGGGAAATTCACCCCTCCACTTT.